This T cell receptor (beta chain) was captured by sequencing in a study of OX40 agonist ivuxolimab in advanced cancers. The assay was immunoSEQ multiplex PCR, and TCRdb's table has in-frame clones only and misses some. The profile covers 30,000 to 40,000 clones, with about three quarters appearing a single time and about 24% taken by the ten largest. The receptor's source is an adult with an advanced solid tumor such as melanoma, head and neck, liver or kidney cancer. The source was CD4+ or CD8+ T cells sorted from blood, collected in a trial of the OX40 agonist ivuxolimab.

CDR3 in DNA: TGCGCCAGCAGCCGAGGGGACGGGAACACTGAAGCTTTCTTT. Its translation: CASSRGDGNTEAFF. The chain uses TRBV4-1 and TRBJ1-1; perhaps TRBD1 as D (5 bases). Germline loops: CDR1 MGHRA, CDR2 YSYEKL. The CDR3 has 14 residues. Trimming stripped 4 bases from V and 1 base from J, with 10 bases between.